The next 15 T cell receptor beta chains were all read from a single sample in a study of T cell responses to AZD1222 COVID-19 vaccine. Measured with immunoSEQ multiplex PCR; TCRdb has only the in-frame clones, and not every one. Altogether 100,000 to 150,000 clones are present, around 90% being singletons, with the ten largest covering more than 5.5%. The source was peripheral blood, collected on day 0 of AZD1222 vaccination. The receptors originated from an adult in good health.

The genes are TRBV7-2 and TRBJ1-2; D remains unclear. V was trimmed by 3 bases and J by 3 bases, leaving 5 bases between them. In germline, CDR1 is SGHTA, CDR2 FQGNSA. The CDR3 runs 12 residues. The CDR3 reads CASSFTDYGYTF. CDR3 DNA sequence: TGTGCCAGCAGCTTTACAGACTATGGCTACACCTTC.

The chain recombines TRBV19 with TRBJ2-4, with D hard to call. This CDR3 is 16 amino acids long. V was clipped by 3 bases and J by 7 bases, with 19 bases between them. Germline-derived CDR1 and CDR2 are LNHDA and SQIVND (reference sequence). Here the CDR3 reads CASSIEADPLGNIQYF. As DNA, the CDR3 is TGTGCCAGTAGTATCGAGGCGGACCCACTCGGTAACATTCAGTACTTC.

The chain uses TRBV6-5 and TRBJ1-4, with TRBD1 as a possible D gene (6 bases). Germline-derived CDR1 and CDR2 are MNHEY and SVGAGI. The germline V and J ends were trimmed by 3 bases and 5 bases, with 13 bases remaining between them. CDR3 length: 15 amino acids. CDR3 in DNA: TGTGCCAGCAGTTATAGGGGGGTAGGAAATGAAAAACTGTTTTTT. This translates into CASSYRGVGNEKLFF.

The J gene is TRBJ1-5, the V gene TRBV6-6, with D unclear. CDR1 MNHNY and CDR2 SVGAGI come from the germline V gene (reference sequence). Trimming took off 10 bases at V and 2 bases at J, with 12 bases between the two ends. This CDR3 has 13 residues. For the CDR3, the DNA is TGTGCCACGGGGTATGATGGCAATCAGCCCCAGCATTTT. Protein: CATGYDGNQPQHF.

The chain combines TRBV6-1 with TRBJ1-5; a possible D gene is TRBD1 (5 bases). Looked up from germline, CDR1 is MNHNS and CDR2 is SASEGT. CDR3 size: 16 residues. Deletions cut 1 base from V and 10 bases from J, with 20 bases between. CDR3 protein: CASSEEMTAPVRPQHF. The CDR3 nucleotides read TGTGCCAGCAGTGAAGAAATGACAGCCCCGGTTAGACCCCAGCATTTT.

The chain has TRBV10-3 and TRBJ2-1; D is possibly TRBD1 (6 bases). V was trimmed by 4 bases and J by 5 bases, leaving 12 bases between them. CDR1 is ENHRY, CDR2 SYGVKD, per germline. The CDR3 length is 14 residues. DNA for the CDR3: TGTGCCATCAGTGCCGGGACATCCGACAATGAGCAGTTCTTC. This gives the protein CAISAGTSDNEQFF.

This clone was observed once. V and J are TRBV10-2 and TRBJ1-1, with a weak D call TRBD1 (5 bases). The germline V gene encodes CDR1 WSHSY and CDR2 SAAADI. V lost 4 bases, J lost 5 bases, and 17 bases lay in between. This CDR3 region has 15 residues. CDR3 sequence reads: CASSVGAPGWTEAFF. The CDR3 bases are TGCGCCAGCAGTGTAGGGGCACCGGGATGGACTGAAGCTTTCTTT.

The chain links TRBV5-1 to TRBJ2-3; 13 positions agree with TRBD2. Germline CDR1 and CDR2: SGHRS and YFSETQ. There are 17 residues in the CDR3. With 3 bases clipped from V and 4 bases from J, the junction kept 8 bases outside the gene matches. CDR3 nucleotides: TGCGCCAGCAGCTCCCCACTAGCGGGGGGGTTGGCAGATACGCAGTATTTT. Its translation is CASSSPLAGGLADTQYF.

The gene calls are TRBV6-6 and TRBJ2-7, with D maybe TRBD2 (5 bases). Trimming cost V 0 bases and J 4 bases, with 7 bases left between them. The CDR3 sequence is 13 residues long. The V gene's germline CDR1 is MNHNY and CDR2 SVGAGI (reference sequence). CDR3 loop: CASSYSGLYEQYF. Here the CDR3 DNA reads TGTGCCAGCAGTTACTCAGGACTGTACGAGCAGTACTTC.

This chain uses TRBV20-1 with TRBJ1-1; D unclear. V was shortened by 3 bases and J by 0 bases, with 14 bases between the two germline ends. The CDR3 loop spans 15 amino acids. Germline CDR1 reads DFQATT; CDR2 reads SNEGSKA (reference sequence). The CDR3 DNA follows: TGCAGTGCTAGTGGGCAGTCCGGCATGAACACTGAAGCTTTCTTT. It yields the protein CSASGQSGMNTEAFF.

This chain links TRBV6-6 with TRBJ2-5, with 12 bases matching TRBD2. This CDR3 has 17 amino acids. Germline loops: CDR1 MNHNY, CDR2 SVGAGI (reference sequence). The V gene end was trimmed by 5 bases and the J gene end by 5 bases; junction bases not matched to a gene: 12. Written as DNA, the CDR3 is TGTGCCAGCAGTCGCCTGACTAGCGGGAGCCTAAGGGAGACCCAGTACTTC. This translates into CASSRLTSGSLRETQYF.

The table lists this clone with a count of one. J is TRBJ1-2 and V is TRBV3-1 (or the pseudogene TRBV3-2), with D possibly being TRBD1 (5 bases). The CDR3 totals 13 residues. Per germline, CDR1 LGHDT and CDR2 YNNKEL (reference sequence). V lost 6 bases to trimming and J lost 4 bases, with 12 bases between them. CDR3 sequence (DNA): TGTGCCAGCAGAGTGGCAGGGAGCTATGGCTACACCTTC. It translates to CASRVAGSYGYTF.

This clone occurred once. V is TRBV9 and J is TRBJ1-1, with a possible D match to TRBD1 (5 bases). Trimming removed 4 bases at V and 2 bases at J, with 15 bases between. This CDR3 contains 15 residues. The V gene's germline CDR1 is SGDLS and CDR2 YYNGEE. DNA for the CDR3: TGTGCCAGCAGCCCGAGACCCGGGGGAAACACTGAAGCTTTCTTT. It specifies CASSPRPGGNTEAFF. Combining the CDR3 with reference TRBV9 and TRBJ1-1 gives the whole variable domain DSGVTQTPKHLITATGQRVTLRCSPRSGDLSVYWYQQSLDQGLQFLIQYYNGEERAKGNILERFSAQQFPDLHSELNLSSLELGDSALYFCASSPRPGGNTEAFFGQGTRLTVV.

This chain's CDR3 is CASSLGLPYSPLHF. CDR3 DNA: TGTGCCAGCAGTTTAGGACTCCCTTATTCACCCCTCCACTTT. The rearrangement uses TRBV27 and TRBJ1-6; no firm D call. V lost 2 bases, J lost 8 bases, and 10 bases lay in between. This CDR3 has 14 residues. Germline values: CDR1 MNHEY, CDR2 SMNVEV (reference sequence).

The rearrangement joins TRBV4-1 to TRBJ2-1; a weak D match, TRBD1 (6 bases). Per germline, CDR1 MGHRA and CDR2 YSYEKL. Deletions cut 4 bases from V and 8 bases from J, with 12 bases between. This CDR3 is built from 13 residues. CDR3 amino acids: CASSLNRGYEQFF. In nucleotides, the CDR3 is TGCGCCAGCAGCCTAAATAGGGGGTATGAGCAGTTCTTC.